One and the same sample provided the 6 T cell receptor beta chains below, sequenced in a study of blood T cell repertoires in COVID-19. Sequencing used immunoSEQ multiplex PCR; TCRdb keeps in-frame clones, though not all of them. The sample has about 120,000 clones, around nine tenths seen once. The sequenced material came from peripheral blood. These receptors all come from a human donor with active COVID-19. The donor label of this sample is uncertain.

The V and J genes are TRBV18 and TRBJ1-2; 10 bases align to TRBD1. The CDR3 spans 15 residues. Unmatched junction bases numbered 12, after V lost 6 bases and J lost 8 bases. Germline V CDR1 and CDR2: KGHSH, LQKENI. Written as DNA, the CDR3 is TGTGCCAGCTCGCCAGACAGGGGGCGCCTTTACGGCTACACCTTC. Protein sequence: CASSPDRGRLYGYTF.

This chain connects TRBV5-4 to TRBJ2-5; D is possibly TRBD1 (6 bases). The ends were cut back, 3 bases at V and 3 bases at J, with 15 bases in the middle. CDR1 is SGHNT, CDR2 YYREEE, per germline (reference sequence). CDR3 length equals 15 residues. This CDR3 is CASSWDGTPEETQYF. The CDR3 region has the DNA TGTGCCAGCAGCTGGGACGGGACACCAGAAGAGACCCAGTACTTC.

This clone was detected once. The chain uses TRBV5-6 and TRBJ2-6, with TRBD1 as a possible D gene (6 bases). The V end lost 4 bases, the J end lost 0 bases, and 14 bases lay between the germline ends. There are 17 residues in the CDR3. The germline gives CDR1 SGHDT, CDR2 YYEEEE. CDR3 bases: TGTGCCAGCAGCAATCCGGGACACCTCTCTGGGGCCAACGTCCTGACTTTC. Translated, it gives CASSNPGHLSGANVLTF.

This clone was counted once. The rearrangement uses TRBV9 and TRBJ2-3, with 11 bases identical to TRBD2. The CDR3 is made up of 18 amino acids. CDR1 is SGDLS and CDR2 is YYNGEE in the germline V gene. V was pared by 7 bases and J by 2 bases, with 15 bases of the junction left unmatched. The CDR3 bases are TGTGCCAGCCAAGGGGTAGCGGGGGGGCCTCTCCACACAGATACGCAGTATTTT. Residues: CASQGVAGGPLHTDTQYF.

The genes are TRBV3-1 (or the pseudogene TRBV3-2) and TRBJ1-2; a weak D match, TRBD1 (6 bases). Germline V lookup: CDR1 LGHDT, CDR2 YNNKEL (reference sequence). The V gene lost 1 base and the J gene lost 7 bases, with 16 bases spanning the gap. CDR3 length: 15 residues. The CDR3, as DNA: TGTGCCAGCAGCCAAGGGGGGGGGCTGTTAGGTGGCTACACCTTC. Its protein product is CASSQGGGLLGGYTF.

The chain employs TRBV12-3 or TRBV12-4 and TRBJ2-1; no clear D. V lost 0 bases, J lost 6 bases, and 6 bases lay in between. The CDR3 spans 13 residues. The DNA for the CDR3 is TGTGCCAGCAGTTTAGCGGGCATCAATGAGCAGTTCTTC. The encoded protein is CASSLAGINEQFF.